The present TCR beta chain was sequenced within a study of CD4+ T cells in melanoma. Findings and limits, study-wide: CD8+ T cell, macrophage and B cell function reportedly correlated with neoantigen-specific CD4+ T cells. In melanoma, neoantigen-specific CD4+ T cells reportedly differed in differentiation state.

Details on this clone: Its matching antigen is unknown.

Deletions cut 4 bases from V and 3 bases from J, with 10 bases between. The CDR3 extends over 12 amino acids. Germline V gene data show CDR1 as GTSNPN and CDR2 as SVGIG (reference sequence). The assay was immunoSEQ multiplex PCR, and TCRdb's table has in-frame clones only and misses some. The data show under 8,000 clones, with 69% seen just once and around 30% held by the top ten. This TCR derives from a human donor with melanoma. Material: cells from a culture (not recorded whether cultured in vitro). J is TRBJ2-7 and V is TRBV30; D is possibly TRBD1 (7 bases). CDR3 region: CAWTGGGYEQYF. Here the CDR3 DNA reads TGTGCCTGGACAGGGGGAGGCTACGAGCAGTACTTC.